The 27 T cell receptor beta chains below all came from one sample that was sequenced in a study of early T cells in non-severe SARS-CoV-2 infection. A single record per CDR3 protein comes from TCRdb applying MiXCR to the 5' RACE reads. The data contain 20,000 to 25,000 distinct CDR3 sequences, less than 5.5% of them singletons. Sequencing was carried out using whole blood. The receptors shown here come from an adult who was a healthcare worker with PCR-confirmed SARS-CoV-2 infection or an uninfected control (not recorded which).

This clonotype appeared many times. The CDR3, as DNA: TGCGCCAGCAGCTACGACCCTAGCGGAGCCTACAATGAGCAGTTCTTC. It yields the protein CASSYDPSGAYNEQFF. The chain combines TRBV4-3 with TRBJ2-1, with 7 bases aligning to TRBD2. The CDR3 is made up of 16 amino acids. Germline assignment: CDR1 LGHNA and CDR2 YSLEER. Trimming took 5 bases from V and 2 from J; bases not matched to a gene: 9.

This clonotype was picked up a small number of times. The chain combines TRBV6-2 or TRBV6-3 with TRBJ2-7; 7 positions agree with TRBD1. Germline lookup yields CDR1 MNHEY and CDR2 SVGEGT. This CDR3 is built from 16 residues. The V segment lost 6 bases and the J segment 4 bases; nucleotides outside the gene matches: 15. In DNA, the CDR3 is TGTGCCAGCAGATCTCGAACGACAGGGTGGACGTACGAGCAGTACTTC. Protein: CASRSRTTGWTYEQYF.

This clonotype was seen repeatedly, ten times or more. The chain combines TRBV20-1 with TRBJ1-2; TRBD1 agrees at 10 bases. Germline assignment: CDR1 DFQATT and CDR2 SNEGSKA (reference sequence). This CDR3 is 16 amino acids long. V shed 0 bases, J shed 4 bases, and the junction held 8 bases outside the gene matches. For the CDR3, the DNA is TGCAGTGCTAGAGATCAGCTGGGACAGGGGACCTATGGCTACACCTTC. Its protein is CSARDQLGQGTYGYTF.

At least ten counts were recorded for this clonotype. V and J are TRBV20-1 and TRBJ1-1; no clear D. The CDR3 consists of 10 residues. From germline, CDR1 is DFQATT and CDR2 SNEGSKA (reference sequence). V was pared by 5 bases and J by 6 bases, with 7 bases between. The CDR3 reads CSAARAEAFF. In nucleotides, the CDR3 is TGCAGTGCTGCCCGTGCTGAAGCTTTCTTT.

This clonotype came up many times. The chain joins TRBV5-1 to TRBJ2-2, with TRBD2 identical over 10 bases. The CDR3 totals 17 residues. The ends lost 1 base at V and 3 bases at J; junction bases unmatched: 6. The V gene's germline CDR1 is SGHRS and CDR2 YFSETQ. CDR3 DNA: TGCGCCAGCAGCTTGACCAGCGGGAGGGCCCACACCGGGGAGCTGTTTTTT. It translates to CASSLTSGRAHTGELFF.

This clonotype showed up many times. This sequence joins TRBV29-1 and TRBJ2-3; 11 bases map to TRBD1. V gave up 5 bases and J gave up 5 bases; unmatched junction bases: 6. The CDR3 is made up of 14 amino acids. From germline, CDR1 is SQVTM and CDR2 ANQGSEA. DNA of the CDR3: TGCAGCGTTTACGGACAGGGGGCGATAGATACGCAGTATTTT. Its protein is CSVYGQGAIDTQYF.

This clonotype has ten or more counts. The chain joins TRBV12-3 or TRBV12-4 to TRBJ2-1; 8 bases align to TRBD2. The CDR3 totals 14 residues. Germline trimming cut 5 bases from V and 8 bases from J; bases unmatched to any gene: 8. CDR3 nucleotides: TGTGCCAGCAGTCGCACTAGCGGCACGTATGAGCAGTTCTTC. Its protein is CASSRTSGTYEQFF.

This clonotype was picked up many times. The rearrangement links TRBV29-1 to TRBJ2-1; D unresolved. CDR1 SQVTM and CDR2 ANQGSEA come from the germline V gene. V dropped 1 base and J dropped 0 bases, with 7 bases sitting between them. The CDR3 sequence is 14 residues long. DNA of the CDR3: TGCAGCGTTGAAGGTATTAGCTCCTACAATGAGCAGTTCTTC. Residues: CSVEGISSYNEQFF.

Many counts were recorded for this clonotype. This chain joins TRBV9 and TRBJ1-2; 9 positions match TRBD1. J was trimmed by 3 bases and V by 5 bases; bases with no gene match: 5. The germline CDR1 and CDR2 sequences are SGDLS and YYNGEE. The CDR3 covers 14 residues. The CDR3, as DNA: TGTGCCAGCAGTACAGGGGGCGCGGACTATGGCTACACCTTC. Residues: CASSTGGADYGYTF.

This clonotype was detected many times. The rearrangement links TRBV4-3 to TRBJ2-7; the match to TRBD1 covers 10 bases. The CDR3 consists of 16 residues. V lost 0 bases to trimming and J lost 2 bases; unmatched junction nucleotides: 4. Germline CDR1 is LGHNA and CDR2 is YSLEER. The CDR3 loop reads CASSQDGTGVPYEQYF. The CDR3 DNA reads TGCGCCAGCAGCCAAGACGGGACAGGGGTCCCCTACGAGCAGTACTTC.

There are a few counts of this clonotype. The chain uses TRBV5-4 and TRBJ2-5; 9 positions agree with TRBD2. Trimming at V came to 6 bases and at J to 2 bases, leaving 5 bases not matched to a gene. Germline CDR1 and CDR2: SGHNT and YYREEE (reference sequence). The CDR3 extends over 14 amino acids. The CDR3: CASTQTSGQETQYF. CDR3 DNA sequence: TGTGCCAGCACCCAGACTAGCGGTCAAGAGACCCAGTACTTC.

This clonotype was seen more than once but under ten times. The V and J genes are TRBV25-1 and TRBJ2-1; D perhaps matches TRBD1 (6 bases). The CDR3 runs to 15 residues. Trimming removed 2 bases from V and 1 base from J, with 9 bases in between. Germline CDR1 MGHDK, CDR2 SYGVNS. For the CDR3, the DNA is TGTGCCAGCAGTGAAGGTGGGACATCCTACAATGAGCAGTTCTTC. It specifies CASSEGGTSYNEQFF.

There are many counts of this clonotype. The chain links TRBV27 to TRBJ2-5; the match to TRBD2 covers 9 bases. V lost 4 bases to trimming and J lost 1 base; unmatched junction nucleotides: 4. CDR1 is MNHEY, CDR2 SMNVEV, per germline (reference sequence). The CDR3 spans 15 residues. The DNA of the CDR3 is TGTGCCAGCAGTTCGAGCGGGAGGCCCCAAGAGACCCAGTACTTC. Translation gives CASSSSGRPQETQYF.

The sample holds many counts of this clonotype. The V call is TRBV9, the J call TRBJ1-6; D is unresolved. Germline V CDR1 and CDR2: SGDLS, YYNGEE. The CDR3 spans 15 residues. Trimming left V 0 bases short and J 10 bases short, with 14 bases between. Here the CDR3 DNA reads TGTGCCAGCAGCGTAGACGGAGCTGCGGGATCACCCCTCCACTTT. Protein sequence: CASSVDGAAGSPLHF.

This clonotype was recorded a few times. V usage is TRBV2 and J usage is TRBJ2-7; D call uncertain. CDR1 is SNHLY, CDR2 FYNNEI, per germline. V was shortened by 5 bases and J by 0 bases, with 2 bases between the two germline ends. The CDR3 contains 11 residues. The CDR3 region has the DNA TGTGCCAGCAGTTACTCCTACGAGCAGTACGTC. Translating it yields CASSYSYEQYV.

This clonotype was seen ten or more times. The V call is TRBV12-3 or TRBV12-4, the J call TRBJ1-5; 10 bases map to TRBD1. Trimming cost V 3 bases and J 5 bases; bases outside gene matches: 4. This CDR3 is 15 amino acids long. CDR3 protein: CASSFGGQGDQPQHF. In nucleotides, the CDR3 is TGTGCCAGCAGTTTCGGAGGACAGGGGGATCAGCCCCAGCATTTT.

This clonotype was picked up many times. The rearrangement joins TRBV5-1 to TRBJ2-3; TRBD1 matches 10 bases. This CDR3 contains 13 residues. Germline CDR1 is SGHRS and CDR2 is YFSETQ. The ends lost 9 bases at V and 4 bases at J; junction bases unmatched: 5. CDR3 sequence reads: CATSDRGSDTQYF. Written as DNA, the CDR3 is TGCGCCACCTCGGACAGGGGGTCAGATACGCAGTATTTT. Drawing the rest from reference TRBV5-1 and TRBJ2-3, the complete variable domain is KAGVTQTPRYLIKTRGQQVTLSCSPISGHRSVSWYQQTPGQGLQFLFEYFSETQRNKGNFPGRFSGRQFSNSRSEMNVSTLELGDSALYLCATSDRGSDTQYFGPGTRLTVL.

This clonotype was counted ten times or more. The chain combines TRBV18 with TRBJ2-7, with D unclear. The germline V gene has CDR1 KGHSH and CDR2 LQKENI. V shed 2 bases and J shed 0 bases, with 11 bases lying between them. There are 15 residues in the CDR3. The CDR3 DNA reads TGTGCCAGCTCACCAGGGCAGGTGAACTCCTACGAGCAGTACTTC. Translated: CASSPGQVNSYEQYF. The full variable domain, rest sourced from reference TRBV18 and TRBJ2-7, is NAGVMQNPRHLVRRRGQEARLRCSPMKGHSHVYWYRQLPEEGLKFMVYLQKENIIDESGMPKERFSAEFPKEGPSILRIQQVVRGDSAAYFCASSPGQVNSYEQYFGPGTRLTVT.

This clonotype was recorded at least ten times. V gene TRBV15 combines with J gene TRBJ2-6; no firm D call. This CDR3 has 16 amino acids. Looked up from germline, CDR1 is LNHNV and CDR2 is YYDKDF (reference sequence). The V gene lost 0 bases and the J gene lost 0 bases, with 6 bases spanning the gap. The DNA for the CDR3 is TGTGCCACCAGCAGAGAAGGCGGCTCTGGGGCCAACGTCCTGACTTTC. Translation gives CATSREGGSGANVLTF.

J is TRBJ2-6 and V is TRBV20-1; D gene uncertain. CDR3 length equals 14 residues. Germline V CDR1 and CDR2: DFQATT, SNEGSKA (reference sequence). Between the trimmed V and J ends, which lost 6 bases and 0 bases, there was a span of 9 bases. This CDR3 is CSAHPSSGANVLTF. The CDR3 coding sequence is TGCAGTGCACACCCGAGCTCTGGGGCCAACGTCCTGACTTTC.

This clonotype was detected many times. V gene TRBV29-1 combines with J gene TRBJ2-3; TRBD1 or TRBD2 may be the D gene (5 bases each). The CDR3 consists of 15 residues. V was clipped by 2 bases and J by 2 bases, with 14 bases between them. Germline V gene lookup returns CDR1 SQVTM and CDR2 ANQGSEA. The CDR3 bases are TGCAGCGTTGAATCGCCGGGACCTCCCACAGATACGCAGTATTTT. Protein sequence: CSVESPGPPTDTQYF.

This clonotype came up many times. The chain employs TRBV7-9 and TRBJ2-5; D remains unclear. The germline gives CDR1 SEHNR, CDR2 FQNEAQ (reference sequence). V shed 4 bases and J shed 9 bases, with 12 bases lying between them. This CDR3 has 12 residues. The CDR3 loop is CASSSAELAQYF. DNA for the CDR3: TGTGCCAGCAGCTCCGCCGAGTTGGCCCAGTACTTC.

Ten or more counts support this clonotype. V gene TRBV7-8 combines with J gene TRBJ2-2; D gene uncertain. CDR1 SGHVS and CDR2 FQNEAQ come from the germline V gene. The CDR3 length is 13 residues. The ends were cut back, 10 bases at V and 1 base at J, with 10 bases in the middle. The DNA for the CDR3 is TGTGCCACCGAGGACCTGAACACCGGGGAGCTGTTTTTT. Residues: CATEDLNTGELFF.

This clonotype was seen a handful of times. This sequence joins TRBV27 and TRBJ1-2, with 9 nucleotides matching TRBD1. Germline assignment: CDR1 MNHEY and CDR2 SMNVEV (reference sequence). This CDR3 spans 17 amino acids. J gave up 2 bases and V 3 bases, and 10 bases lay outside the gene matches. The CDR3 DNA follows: TGTGCCAGCAGTTTCCGAAACCCCGGACAGGGGAACTATGGCTACACCTTC. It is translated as CASSFRNPGQGNYGYTF.

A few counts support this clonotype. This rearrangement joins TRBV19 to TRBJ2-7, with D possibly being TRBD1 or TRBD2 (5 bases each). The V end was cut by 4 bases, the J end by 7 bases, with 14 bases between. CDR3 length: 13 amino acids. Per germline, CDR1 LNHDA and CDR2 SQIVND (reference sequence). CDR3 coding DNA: TGTGCCAGTAGTAGCGCAGGGAGAAGGGAGCAGTACTTC. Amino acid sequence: CASSSAGRREQYF.

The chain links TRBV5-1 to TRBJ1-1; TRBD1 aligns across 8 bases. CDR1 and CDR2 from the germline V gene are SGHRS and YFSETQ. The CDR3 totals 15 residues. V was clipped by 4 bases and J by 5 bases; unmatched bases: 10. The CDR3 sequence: CASSPDGQGATEAFF. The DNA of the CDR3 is TGCGCCAGCAGCCCCGACGGACAGGGAGCGACTGAAGCTTTCTTT.

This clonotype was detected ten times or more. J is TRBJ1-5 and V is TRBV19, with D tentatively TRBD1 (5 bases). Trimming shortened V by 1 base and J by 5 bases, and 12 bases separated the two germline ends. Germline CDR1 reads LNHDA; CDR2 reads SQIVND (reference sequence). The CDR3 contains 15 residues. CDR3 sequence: CASSIGGDGYQPQHF. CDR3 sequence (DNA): TGTGCCAGTAGTATAGGGGGGGACGGATATCAGCCCCAGCATTTT.